One sample yielded the 30 T cell receptor beta chains listed below, sequenced in a study of OX40 agonist ivuxolimab in advanced cancers. Assay: immunoSEQ multiplex PCR; the TCRdb copy retains only in-frame clones and omits some. The data show 91,000 or so clones, around 86% seen once. The source was CD4+ or CD8+ T cells sorted from blood, collected in a trial of the OX40 agonist ivuxolimab. These receptors all come from an adult with an advanced solid tumor such as melanoma, head and neck, liver or kidney cancer.

J is TRBJ2-1 and V is TRBV10-1, with a tentative D call TRBD2 (5 bases). CDR1 is WNHNN and CDR2 is SYGVQD in the germline V gene (reference sequence). V was pared by 3 bases and J by 11 bases, with 11 bases between. The CDR3 has 12 residues. For the CDR3, the DNA is TGCGCCAGCAGTGACAGCCGGGATCAGCAGTTCTTC. It specifies CASSDSRDQQFF.

V usage is TRBV5-4 and J usage is TRBJ2-7; 9 bases are a match to TRBD2. V lost 4 bases to trimming and J lost 3 bases; unmatched junction nucleotides: 11. Germline lookup yields CDR1 SGHNT and CDR2 YYREEE (reference sequence). The CDR3 consists of 16 residues. The CDR3 DNA is TGTGCCAGCAGCCCCGACGGGCGTAGCGGGAGCTACGAGCAGTACTTC. This translates into CASSPDGRSGSYEQYF.

This sequence joins TRBV19 and TRBJ2-1; 12 bases are shared with TRBD2. The CDR3 loop spans 14 amino acids. The junction had 4 bases not matched to a gene; V was cut back by 10 bases and J by 3 bases. Germline V gene data show CDR1 as LNHDA and CDR2 as SQIVND (reference sequence). The CDR3 here is CATTSGRYYNEQFF. The CDR3 region has the DNA TGTGCCACTACTAGCGGGAGGTACTACAATGAGCAGTTCTTC.

The chain links TRBV10-3 to TRBJ2-1; D unclear. V lost 5 bases to trimming and J lost 7 bases, with 6 bases between them. Germline V CDR1 and CDR2: ENHRY, SYGVKD. The CDR3 runs 11 residues. CDR3 coding DNA: TGTGCCATCAGTACCGAAAATGAGCAGTTCTTC. Translating gives CAISTENEQFF.

The V and J genes are TRBV5-1 and TRBJ2-7, with 7 positions matching TRBD2. V was pared by 2 bases and J by 4 bases, with 9 bases of the junction left unmatched. This CDR3 is 15 amino acids long. Germline CDR1 and CDR2: SGHRS and YFSETQ. CDR3 in amino acids: CASSFSTSLQYEQYF. DNA for the CDR3: TGCGCCAGCAGCTTCTCGACTAGCCTCCAGTACGAGCAGTACTTC.

The V and J genes are TRBV18 and TRBJ2-1, with D tentatively TRBD2 (6 bases). The V end lost 2 bases, the J end lost 3 bases, and 11 bases lay between the germline ends. CDR3 length: 15 residues. The germline gives CDR1 KGHSH, CDR2 LQKENI. The CDR3 protein is CASSPAGRSYNEQFF. DNA of the CDR3: TGTGCCAGCTCACCAGCGGGGCGGAGCTACAATGAGCAGTTCTTC.

The V and J genes are TRBV10-3 and TRBJ1-1, with TRBD1 as a possible D gene (5 bases). CDR1 is ENHRY and CDR2 is SYGVKD in the germline V gene. This CDR3 comprises 14 residues. V lost 4 bases, J lost 3 bases, and 12 bases lay in between. The CDR3 bases are TGTGCCATCAGTGGGGACCGGGAAGACACTGAAGCTTTCTTT. The encoded protein is CAISGDREDTEAFF.

The V and J genes are TRBV28 and TRBJ1-4; no firm D call. The germline V and J ends were trimmed by 6 bases and 14 bases, with 16 bases remaining between them. The CDR3 sequence is 12 residues long. Germline V gene data show CDR1 as MDHEN and CDR2 as SYDVKM. In nucleotides, the CDR3 is TGTGCCAGCAGGTCTGGGAGAAAAGGGCTGTTTTTT. Translated: CASRSGRKGLFF. Variable domain in full (rest from reference TRBV28 and TRBJ1-4): DVKVTQSSRYLVKRTGEKVFLECVQDMDHENMFWYRQDPGLGLRLIYFSYDVKMKEKGDIPEGYSVSREKKERFSLILESASTNQTSMYLCASRSGRKGLFFGSGTQLSVL.

This clone appeared once. The chain links TRBV15 to TRBJ1-3; no firm D call. This CDR3 has 12 residues. V was clipped by 1 base and J by 4 bases, with 2 bases between them. Germline V gene sequence: CDR1 LNHNV, CDR2 YYDKDF (reference sequence). For the CDR3, the DNA is TGTGCCACCAGCAGAGGAGGAAACACCATATATTTT. Protein sequence: CATSRGGNTIYF.

The chain uses TRBV6-6 and TRBJ1-1; a possible D gene is TRBD1 (5 bases). The CDR3 consists of 11 residues. With 6 bases removed from V and 8 bases from J, the gap between germline ends came to 10 bases. Germline V gene data show CDR1 as MNHNY and CDR2 as SVGAGI (reference sequence). The CDR3 loop is CASRQDGEAFF. CDR3 bases: TGTGCCAGCAGACAGGACGGGGAAGCTTTCTTT.

The V call is TRBV27, the J call TRBJ1-5; D possibly corresponds to TRBD1 (5 bases). The CDR3 length is 12 residues. V lost 6 bases and J lost 5, with 8 bases in between. Germline CDR1 is MNHEY and CDR2 is SMNVEV (reference sequence). This chain's CDR3 is CASRTADQPQHF. Here the CDR3 DNA reads TGTGCCAGCAGGACAGCGGATCAGCCCCAGCATTTT.

This chain connects TRBV7-2 to TRBJ2-1; the match to TRBD2 covers 7 bases. Germline lookup yields CDR1 SGHTA and CDR2 FQGNSA. After removal of 0 bases from V and 5 bases from J, the junction contained 10 bases not matched to a gene. The length of the CDR3 is 17 residues. CDR3 residues: CASSLALSSGLNNEQFF. The DNA for the CDR3 is TGTGCCAGCAGCTTAGCTCTATCTAGCGGCCTAAACAATGAGCAGTTCTTC.

CDR3 amino acids: CASKQGANEKLFF. The CDR3, as DNA: TGTGCCAGTAAGCAGGGGGCTAATGAAAAACTGTTTTTT. V usage is TRBV19 and J usage is TRBJ1-4; the match to TRBD1 covers 7 bases. The J segment lost 3 bases and the V segment lost 7 bases, leaving 2 bases of the junction unmatched. CDR3 length: 13 amino acids. Germline V gives CDR1 LNHDA, CDR2 SQIVND (reference sequence). The whole variable domain, remainder taken from reference TRBV19 and TRBJ1-4, is DGGITQSPKYLFRKEGQNVTLSCEQNLNHDAMYWYRQDPGQGLRLIYYSQIVNDFQKGDIAEGYSVSREKKESFPLTVTSAQKNPTAFYLCASKQGANEKLFFGSGTQLSVL.

This clone showed up just once. This chain links TRBV5-4 with TRBJ1-1; D possibly corresponds to TRBD1 (5 bases). V was trimmed by 1 base and J by 2 bases, leaving 12 bases between them. CDR1 is SGHNT and CDR2 is YYREEE in the germline V gene (reference sequence). This CDR3 has 15 amino acids. This chain's CDR3 is CASSLQGELNTEAFF. Written as DNA, the CDR3 is TGTGCCAGCAGCTTGCAGGGAGAACTAAACACTGAAGCTTTCTTT.

The chain links TRBV4-1 to TRBJ2-5; D unresolved. The CDR3 is made up of 14 amino acids. With 6 bases removed from V and 5 bases from J, the gap between germline ends came to 16 bases. Germline CDR1 is MGHRA and CDR2 is YSYEKL. The CDR3 DNA sequence: TGCGCCAGCAGTCTTGGACGACCCGAGGAGACCCAGTACTTC. Translated, it gives CASSLGRPEETQYF.

The chain has TRBV7-3 and TRBJ2-7; 12 bases are a match to TRBD2. The CDR3 runs 15 residues. CDR1 and CDR2 (germline): SGHTA, FQGTGA. The J segment lost 0 bases and the V segment lost 5 bases, leaving 2 bases of the junction unmatched. The CDR3 DNA reads as TGTGCCAGCAGCGAGACTAGCGGGAGCTCCTACGAGCAGTACTTC. Protein product: CASSETSGSSYEQYF.

The chain has TRBV7-3 and TRBJ2-2, with D unclear. V lost 5 bases to trimming and J lost 5 bases, with 9 bases between them. This CDR3 has 13 amino acids. The germline gives CDR1 SGHTA, CDR2 FQGTGA. This chain's CDR3 is CASSPARTGELFF. In DNA, the CDR3 is TGTGCCAGCAGCCCCGCTAGGACCGGGGAGCTGTTTTTT.

This clone was detected only once. The V call is TRBV18, the J call TRBJ2-5; 10 bases map to TRBD1. The last part of the DNA fits TRBJ2-7 better; the J call may be wrong. This CDR3 has 13 amino acids. The germline gives CDR1 KGHSH, CDR2 LQKENI. CDR3: CASSPGTGAEQYF. The CDR3 coding sequence is TGTGCCAGCTCACCCGGGACAGGGGCCGAGCAGTACTTC.

This clone has more than one count but fewer than ten. This rearrangement joins TRBV10-1 to TRBJ2-2, with 9 bases matching TRBD2. V shed 7 bases, J shed 1 base, and the junction held 1 base outside the gene matches. Per germline, CDR1 WNHNN and CDR2 SYGVQD (reference sequence). There are 14 residues in the CDR3. The DNA of the CDR3 is TGCGCCAGCAAGCGGGAGGTGAACACCGGGGAGCTGTTTTTT. Amino acid sequence: CASKREVNTGELFF.

This rearrangement joins TRBV28 to TRBJ1-5; possibly TRBD1 for D (6 bases). V dropped 3 bases and J dropped 3 bases, with 9 bases sitting between them. CDR3 length equals 14 residues. The germline CDR1 and CDR2 sequences are MDHEN and SYDVKM. The CDR3 nucleotides are TGTGCCAGCAGTTTGGGGGGGCACAATCAGCCCCAGCATTTT. This sequence encodes CASSLGGHNQPQHF.

This clone was seen more than once but under ten times. The J gene is TRBJ2-5, the V gene TRBV29-1, with D unresolved. CDR3 length equals 15 residues. CDR1 SQVTM and CDR2 ANQGSEA come from the germline V gene. V was clipped by 8 bases and J by 2 bases, with 21 bases between them. CDR3 in amino acids: CSFSTPGPLQETQYF. The CDR3 region has the DNA TGCAGCTTCTCCACCCCCGGACCGCTGCAAGAGACCCAGTACTTC. The full variable domain, its missing parts supplied by reference TRBV29-1 and TRBJ2-5, is SAVISQKPSRDICQRGTSLTIQCQVDSQVTMMFWYRQQPGQSLTLIATANQGSEATYESGFVIDKFPISRPNLTFSTLTVSNMSPEDSSIYLCSFSTPGPLQETQYFGPGTRLLVL.

This clone has only a few counts. The gene calls are TRBV7-8 and TRBJ2-5; D call uncertain. Looked up from germline, CDR1 is SGHVS and CDR2 is FQNEAQ. V was shortened by 5 bases and J by 2 bases, with 6 bases between the two germline ends. CDR3 size: 12 residues. CDR3 region: CASSVAQETQYF. The CDR3 DNA follows: TGTGCCAGCAGCGTTGCGCAAGAGACCCAGTACTTC.

The chain is built from TRBV6-1 and TRBJ1-5, with D unresolved. The CDR3 runs to 16 residues. CDR1 is MNHNS and CDR2 is SASEGT in the germline V gene. Trimming cost V 3 bases and J 0 bases, with 12 bases left between them. DNA for the CDR3: TGTGCCAGCAGTGACCCCGGGAGCAATAGCAATCAGCCCCAGCATTTT. Translated, it gives CASSDPGSNSNQPQHF.

The chain links TRBV13 to TRBJ2-5; the match to TRBD2 covers 15 bases. The CDR3 runs 17 residues. The junction had 9 bases not matched to a gene; V was cut back by 5 bases and J by 5 bases. The germline gives CDR1 PRHDT, CDR2 FYEKMQ (reference sequence). CDR3 protein: CASSRTSGRAAGETQYF. For the CDR3, the DNA is TGTGCCAGCAGCCGGACTAGCGGGAGGGCCGCTGGGGAGACCCAGTACTTC.

The rearrangement uses TRBV5-1 and TRBJ1-1, with D tentatively TRBD1 (5 bases). This CDR3 is 13 amino acids long. Germline values: CDR1 SGHRS, CDR2 YFSETQ. Trimming stripped 4 bases from V and 3 bases from J, with 10 bases between. The CDR3 region is CASSLKGDTEAFF. CDR3 sequence (DNA): TGCGCCAGCAGCCTGAAAGGGGACACTGAAGCTTTCTTT.

The rearrangement links TRBV7-2 to TRBJ2-7; the match to TRBD1 covers 7 bases. The CDR3 has 13 amino acids. V lost 4 bases and J lost 10; bases outside the gene matches: 10. The germline gives CDR1 SGHTA, CDR2 FQGNSA. For the CDR3, the DNA is TGTGCCAGCAGCTCGAGGACAGGAGTAGTTCAGTACTTC. Translation gives CASSSRTGVVQYF.

CDR3 loop: CASSEAAETSPLHF. CDR3 bases: TGTGCCAGCAGTGAAGCGGCAGAGACTTCACCCCTCCACTTT. The chain couples TRBV2 to TRBJ1-6; D not resolved. The V and J ends lost 0 bases and 9 bases respectively, with 9 bases between them. The CDR3 is 14 residues long. The V gene's germline CDR1 is SNHLY and CDR2 FYNNEI.

Notes on this clone: This sample includes further DNA sequences coding for the same CDR3. As DNA, the CDR3 is TGTGCCAGCAGTTTGGGCACAATCTACGAGCAGTACTTC. Its translation: CASSLGTIYEQYF. The gene calls are TRBV28 and TRBJ2-7, with unresolved D. CDR1 and CDR2 (germline): MDHEN, SYDVKM. The V end was cut by 3 bases, the J end by 3 bases, with 9 bases between. The CDR3 sequence is 13 residues long.

This clone has a handful of counts. The genes are TRBV20-1 and TRBJ2-5; D is perhaps TRBD1 (5 bases). Germline CDR1 reads DFQATT; CDR2 reads SNEGSKA (reference sequence). CDR3 length: 10 residues. Trimming took off 6 bases at V and 3 bases at J, with 5 bases between the two ends. Here the CDR3 DNA reads TGCAGTGCGGACAAAGAGACCCAGTACTTC. This encodes CSADKETQYF.

This clone showed up just a few times. V and J are TRBV19 and TRBJ2-3; TRBD2 matches 8 bases. Germline CDR1 LNHDA, CDR2 SQIVND (reference sequence). V lost 8 bases to trimming and J lost 0 bases; unmatched junction nucleotides: 7. The CDR3 runs 15 residues. DNA of the CDR3: TGTGCCAGTCGGGGGGGCCACTGGAGCACAGATACGCAGTATTTT. Amino acids: CASRGGHWSTDTQYF.